This TCR beta chain was profiled in a study of T cells expressing NK-cell markers. Turning to this clonotype: Its antigen is unidentified.

TCRdb processed the 5' RACE reads again and assigns one entry to each CDR3 protein, with no DNA. In total, the table holds 450,000 to 600,000 distinct CDR3 sequences. Study-wide results and limits: These same clonotypes (in several donors) also led the CD3+CD56-NKG2C+ fraction.

This TCR was sampled from a man aged 18 to 30 in good health. The source material was blood T cells: a sorted CD56 or NKG2C T cell subset, CD4+ or CD8+ T cells, or bulk PBMC T cells (not recorded which).

The chain's CDR3 is CASSLGGGAGNQPQHF. The chain combines TRBV5-1 with TRBJ1-5; TCRdb's D call, TRBD1, is unchecked because there is no DNA. Germline CDR1 SGHRS, CDR2 YFSETQ. The CDR3 is 16 amino acids.